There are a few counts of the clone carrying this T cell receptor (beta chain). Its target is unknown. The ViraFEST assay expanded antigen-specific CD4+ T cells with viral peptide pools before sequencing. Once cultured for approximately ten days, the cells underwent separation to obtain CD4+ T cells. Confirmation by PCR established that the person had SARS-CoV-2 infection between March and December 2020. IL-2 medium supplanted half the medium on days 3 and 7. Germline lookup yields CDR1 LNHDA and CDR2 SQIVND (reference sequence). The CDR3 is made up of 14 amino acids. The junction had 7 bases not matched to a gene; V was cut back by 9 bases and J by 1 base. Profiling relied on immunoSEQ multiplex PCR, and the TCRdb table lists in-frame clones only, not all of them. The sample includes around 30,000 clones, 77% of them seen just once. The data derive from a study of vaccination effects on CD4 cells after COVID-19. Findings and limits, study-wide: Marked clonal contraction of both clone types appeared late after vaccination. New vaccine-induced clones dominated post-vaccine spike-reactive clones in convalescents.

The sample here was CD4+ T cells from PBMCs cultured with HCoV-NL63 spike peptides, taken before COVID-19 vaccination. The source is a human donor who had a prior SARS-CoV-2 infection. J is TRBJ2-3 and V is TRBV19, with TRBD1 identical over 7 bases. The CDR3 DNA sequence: TGTGCCAGCACAAGGGACAGTCGCACAGATACGCAGTATTTT. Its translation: CASTRDSRTDTQYF. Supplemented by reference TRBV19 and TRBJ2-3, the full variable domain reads DGGITQSPKYLFRKEGQNVTLSCEQNLNHDAMYWYRQDPGQGLRLIYYSQIVNDFQKGDIAEGYSVSREKKESFPLTVTSAQKNPTAFYLCASTRDSRTDTQYFGPGTRLTVL.